Following are 25 T cell receptor beta chains from one sample sequenced in a study of human T cells and chemical hapten exposure listed by TCRdb under 2021. What this sample's time point label stands for: pre-sensitization, week 0. The treatment or condition label, as the study defines it: therapeutic diphenylcyclopropenone sensitization with weekly scalp DPC. Receptors were amplified or captured by RACE. The run used a NextSeq 500. TCRdb passed the public sequencing reads through fastp at Q25 and MiXCR, retaining productive beta sequences. Rows merge per CDR3 protein into single entries with the most common DNA and genes. The sample contains fewer than 300,000 distinct CDR3 sequences, approximately 7.5% of them found a single time. Approximately 1.2% of the sample lies in the top ten. The source material was whole blood, sampled in connection with sensitization to the hapten diphenylcyclopropenone (DPC). The receptors originated from a man between 18 and 35 years old with alopecia areata. Some clones in this sample may be carry-over from other donors' samples.

This clonotype was found a few times. The chain has TRBV6-1 and TRBJ2-3, with 11 bases matching TRBD2. This CDR3 has 15 amino acids. Germline loops: CDR1 MNHNS, CDR2 SASEGT. V lost 2 bases, J lost 4 bases, and 2 bases stayed unmatched. The CDR3 nucleotides read TGTGCCAGCAGTGAATTAGCGGGGGGGCCAGATACGCAGTATTTT. Protein product: CASSELAGGPDTQYF.

The chain employs TRBV6-5 and TRBJ1-5; 7 nucleotides agree with TRBD1. The CDR3 contains 13 residues. V lost 7 bases and J lost 5; bases outside the gene matches: 5. Germline lookup yields CDR1 MNHEY and CDR2 SVGAGI. DNA of the CDR3: TGTGCCAGCACAGGGGGAGGTGATCAGCCCCAGCATTTT. The encoded protein is CASTGGGDQPQHF.

This clonotype was observed a few times. V and J are TRBV20-1 and TRBJ2-2; 13 bases are shared with TRBD2. CDR3 length: 16 residues. Germline loops: CDR1 DFQATT, CDR2 SNEGSKA (reference sequence). The J segment lost 7 bases and the V segment lost 3 bases, leaving 8 bases of the junction unmatched. This CDR3 is CSARVGTSGDGGELFF. The CDR3 region has the DNA TGCAGTGCTAGGGTCGGGACTAGCGGGGATGGCGGGGAGCTGTTTTTT.

This clonotype was seen more than once but under ten times. The DNA of the CDR3 is TGCAGCGTTGTAGGGATTTCCTACGAGCAGTACTTC. This codes for CSVVGISYEQYF. The chain employs TRBV29-1 and TRBJ2-7; D is ambiguous. There are 12 residues in the CDR3. In germline, CDR1 is SQVTM, CDR2 ANQGSEA. Trimming stripped 4 bases from V and 1 base from J, with 8 bases between.

This chain joins TRBV20-1 and TRBJ1-1; D is undetermined. This CDR3 spans 11 amino acids. Germline-derived CDR1 and CDR2 are DFQATT and SNEGSKA (reference sequence). Trimming removed 0 bases at V and 10 bases at J, with 9 bases between. For the CDR3, the DNA is TGCAGTGCTAGAGATACGCTTATAGCTTTCTTT. Translation gives CSARDTLIAFF.

The genes are TRBV6-2 or TRBV6-3 and TRBJ2-1; maybe TRBD1 (5 bases). Trimming shortened V by 0 bases and J by 0 bases, and 24 bases separated the two germline ends. Germline values: CDR1 MNHEY, CDR2 SVGEGT. This CDR3 is 21 amino acids long. CDR3 region: CASSYSSYSQERMSSYNEQFF. CDR3 in DNA: TGTGCCAGCAGTTACTCTTCCTACTCACAGGAACGGATGAGCTCCTACAATGAGCAGTTCTTC.

V is TRBV28 and J is TRBJ1-3; no firm D call. CDR3 length equals 15 residues. Germline assignment: CDR1 MDHEN and CDR2 SYDVKM. Trimming took 5 bases from V and 2 from J, leaving 13 bases between them. The CDR3 bases are TGTGCCAGCAGTCCCCGCAAGGCAGCTGGAAACACCATATATTTT. Translation: CASSPRKAAGNTIYF.

This clonotype was seen a few times. The J gene is TRBJ2-3, the V gene TRBV5-1; perhaps TRBD2 as D (6 bases). CDR1 is SGHRS, CDR2 YFSETQ, per germline. Between the trimmed V and J ends, which lost 4 bases and 0 bases, there was a span of 18 bases. The CDR3 has 17 residues. The CDR3 region has the DNA TGCGCCAGCAGCCAAGTGCTGACTAGTCCCAGCACAGATACGCAGTATTTT. Protein: CASSQVLTSPSTDTQYF.

In this sample, this clonotype turned up many times. This chain joins TRBV7-9 and TRBJ1-2; D perhaps matches TRBD1 (5 bases). CDR1 SEHNR and CDR2 FQNEAQ come from the germline V gene (reference sequence). The CDR3 length is 12 residues. V was pared by 5 bases and J by 4 bases, with 8 bases between. CDR3 DNA sequence: TGTGCCAGCAGCCCCGACAGCTATGGCTACACCTTC. Protein sequence: CASSPDSYGYTF. The complete variable domain, with remaining parts taken from reference TRBV7-9 and TRBJ1-2, reads DTGVSQNPRHKITKRGQNVTFRCDPISEHNRLYWYRQTLGQGPEFLTYFQNEAQLEKSRLLSDRFSAERPKGSFSTLEIQRTEQGDSAMYLCASSPDSYGYTFGSGTRLTVV.

In nucleotides, the CDR3 is TGTGCCAGCAGCTTAGCGATCAGTTTCCCCCAGTTCTTC. Amino acids: CASSLAISFPQFF. This sequence joins TRBV7-6 and TRBJ2-1; D is unclear. This CDR3 region has 13 residues. CDR1 is SGHVS, CDR2 FNYEAQ, per germline. The V end lost 0 bases, the J end lost 13 bases, and 13 bases lay between the germline ends. The whole variable domain, filled in from reference TRBV7-6 and TRBJ2-1, reads GAGVSQSPRYKVTKRGQDVALRCDPISGHVSLYWYRQALGQGPEFLTYFNYEAQQDKSGLPNDRFSAERPEGSISTLTIQRTEQRDSAMYRCASSLAISFPQFFGPGTRLTVL.

This clonotype was found many times. The chain joins TRBV7-6 to TRBJ2-7, with D maybe TRBD1 (6 bases). Deletions cut 5 bases from V and 6 bases from J, with 11 bases between. CDR3 length: 12 residues. The germline CDR1 and CDR2 sequences are SGHVS and FNYEAQ. CDR3 nucleotide sequence: TGTGCCAGCAGCCCCTACAGGGTCGAGCAGTACTTC. Amino acids: CASSPYRVEQYF.

This clonotype was seen many times. V and J are TRBV7-2 and TRBJ2-4; 11 bases line up with TRBD2. Trimming removed 2 bases from V and 0 bases from J; junction bases left unmatched: 15. CDR1 and CDR2 from the germline V gene are SGHTA and FQGNSA. The CDR3 extends over 21 amino acids. The CDR3 sequence: CASSLILTSGAASVAKNIQYF. The CDR3, as DNA: TGTGCCAGCAGCTTAATTCTGACTAGCGGGGCCGCGAGCGTAGCCAAAAACATTCAGTACTTC.

This clonotype has more than one count but fewer than ten. The genes are TRBV7-9 and TRBJ1-5; D remains ambiguous. This CDR3 is built from 15 residues. Germline V gives CDR1 SEHNR, CDR2 FQNEAQ (reference sequence). Trimming cost V 5 bases and J 6 bases, with 17 bases left between them. CDR3 DNA: TGTGCCAGCAGCCCCCCCGGGGAAGGGCTTCAGCCCCAGCATTTT. It specifies CASSPPGEGLQPQHF.

This clonotype turned up a few times. The chain is built from TRBV28 and TRBJ1-5; a weak D match, TRBD1 (6 bases). From germline, CDR1 is MDHEN and CDR2 SYDVKM. This CDR3 comprises 16 residues. Trimming removed 5 bases at V and 0 bases at J, with 14 bases between. CDR3 DNA sequence: TGTGCCAGCAGTACAAGGACAGTTTCTAGCAATCAGCCCCAGCATTTT. It codes for CASSTRTVSSNQPQHF. Supplemented by reference TRBV28 and TRBJ1-5, the full variable domain reads DVKVTQSSRYLVKRTGEKVFLECVQDMDHENMFWYRQDPGLGLRLIYFSYDVKMKEKGDIPEGYSVSREKKERFSLILESASTNQTSMYLCASSTRTVSSNQPQHFGDGTRLSIL.

This clonotype was counted a few times. The genes are TRBV29-1 and TRBJ2-5, with D unresolved. V lost 1 base and J lost 4, with 13 bases in between. The CDR3 runs to 14 residues. Germline loops: CDR1 SQVTM, CDR2 ANQGSEA. The CDR3 sequence: CSVEGGSIPETQYF. As DNA, the CDR3 is TGCAGCGTTGAAGGCGGTTCGATTCCAGAGACCCAGTACTTC.

This clonotype was seen more than once but under ten times. The chain has TRBV6-5 and TRBJ2-1; D unclear. Germline lookup yields CDR1 MNHEY and CDR2 SVGAGI. With 2 bases removed from V and 2 bases from J, the gap between germline ends came to 7 bases. The CDR3 loop spans 14 amino acids. CDR3 coding DNA: TGTGCCAGCAGTTACGGGGAAGCCTACAATGAGCAGTTCTTC. Its protein product is CASSYGEAYNEQFF.

The V gene is TRBV7-2, the J gene TRBJ2-1; weak D call: TRBD1 (5 bases). This CDR3 comprises 13 residues. The V and J ends lost 1 base and 6 bases respectively, with 7 bases between them. Germline V gene data show CDR1 as SGHTA and CDR2 as FQGNSA. CDR3 sequence: CASSLERGNEQFF. CDR3 coding DNA: TGTGCCAGCAGCTTAGAAAGGGGCAATGAGCAGTTCTTC.

In this sample, this clonotype turned up many times. The rearrangement links TRBV3-1 to TRBJ2-3; D ambiguous. Trimming shortened V by 3 bases and J by 0 bases, and 10 bases separated the two germline ends. CDR1 is LGHDT, CDR2 YNNKEL, per germline (reference sequence). This CDR3 is 15 amino acids long. The CDR3 DNA is TGTGCCAGCAGCCATCGGACGGCTAGCACAGATACGCAGTATTTT. Protein: CASSHRTASTDTQYF.

V usage is TRBV4-1 and J usage is TRBJ2-1; 7 bases map to TRBD1. Germline V gives CDR1 MGHRA, CDR2 YSYEKL. Trimming at V came to 3 bases and at J to 4 bases, leaving 15 bases not matched to a gene. The CDR3 extends over 18 amino acids. The CDR3 coding sequence is TGCGCCAGCAGCCAGACACCTGGACACGGACAGGTATACAATGAGCAGTTCTTC. Protein sequence: CASSQTPGHGQVYNEQFF.

The chain uses TRBV4-1 and TRBJ1-1; D is perhaps TRBD1 (6 bases). Trimming pared 0 bases from V and 4 bases from J, leaving 18 bases between. CDR1 and CDR2 (germline): MGHRA, YSYEKL. The CDR3 is made up of 17 amino acids. The CDR3 DNA follows: TGCGCCAGCAGCCAAGACCGGGGAGTCCTCAGGGGCACTGAAGCTTTCTTT. This translates into CASSQDRGVLRGTEAFF.

The chain recombines TRBV11-2 with TRBJ2-1; 9 bases align to TRBD1. V was pared by 1 base and J by 16 bases, with 5 bases of the junction left unmatched. This CDR3 has 12 residues. The germline gives CDR1 SGHAT, CDR2 FQNNGV. The CDR3: CASSLGRTGEFF. Written as DNA, the CDR3 is TGTGCCAGCAGCTTAGGTCGGACAGGGGAATTCTTC.

This clonotype was counted a few times. The CDR3 region is CASSFSLYGKTGITYEQYF. The CDR3 DNA reads TGTGCCAGCAGTTTCTCCTTATACGGCAAAACAGGGATTACGTACGAGCAGTACTTC. This sequence joins TRBV6-6 and TRBJ2-7; tentative D call: TRBD1 (6 bases). Trimming took 4 bases from V and 4 from J, leaving 29 bases between them. This CDR3 is built from 19 residues. Germline CDR1 and CDR2: MNHNY and SVGAGI (reference sequence).

The V gene is TRBV27, the J gene TRBJ2-3; D may correspond to TRBD1 or TRBD2 (5 bases each). The CDR3 contains 15 residues. CDR1 MNHEY and CDR2 SMNVEV come from the germline V gene (reference sequence). The ends were cut back, 7 bases at V and 2 bases at J, with 16 bases in the middle. Written as DNA, the CDR3 is TGTGCCAGCATGGGACCCCTTTTGCCCACAGATACGCAGTATTTT. Amino acid sequence: CASMGPLLPTDTQYF.

This chain joins TRBV3-1 and TRBJ2-5, with 8 positions matching TRBD2. V was clipped by 4 bases and J by 5 bases; unmatched bases: 3. CDR3 size: 13 residues. CDR1 is LGHDT and CDR2 is YNNKEL in the germline V gene (reference sequence). As DNA, the CDR3 is TGTGCCAGCAGCCGCACTAGCGGCGAGACCCAGTACTTC. Translated, it gives CASSRTSGETQYF.

The chain uses TRBV9 and TRBJ2-1; D ambiguous. Germline values: CDR1 SGDLS, CDR2 YYNGEE. V was trimmed by 0 bases and J by 0 bases, leaving 7 bases between them. The CDR3 is 15 amino acids. CDR3 nucleotide sequence: TGTGCCAGCAGCGTAGGTCATCGCTCCTACAATGAGCAGTTCTTC. It yields the protein CASSVGHRSYNEQFF.